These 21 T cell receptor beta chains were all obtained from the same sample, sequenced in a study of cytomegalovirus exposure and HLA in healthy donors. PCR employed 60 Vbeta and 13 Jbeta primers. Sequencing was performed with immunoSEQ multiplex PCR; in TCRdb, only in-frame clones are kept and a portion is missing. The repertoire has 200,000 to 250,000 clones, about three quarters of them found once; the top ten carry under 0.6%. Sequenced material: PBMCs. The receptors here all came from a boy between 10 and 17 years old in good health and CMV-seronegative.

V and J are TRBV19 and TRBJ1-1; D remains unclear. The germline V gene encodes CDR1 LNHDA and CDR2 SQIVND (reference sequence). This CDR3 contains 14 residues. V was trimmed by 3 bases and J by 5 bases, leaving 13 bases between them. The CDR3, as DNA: TGTGCCAGTAGTATGAGGTTCGGGAGGACTGAAGCTTTCTTT. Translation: CASSMRFGRTEAFF.

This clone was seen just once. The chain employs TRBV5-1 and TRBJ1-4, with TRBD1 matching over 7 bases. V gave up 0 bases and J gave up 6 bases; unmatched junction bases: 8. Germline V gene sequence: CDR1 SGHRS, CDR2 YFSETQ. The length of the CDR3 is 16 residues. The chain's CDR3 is CASSLVPRQGDEKLFF. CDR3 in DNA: TGCGCCAGCAGCTTGGTTCCGAGACAGGGAGATGAAAAACTGTTTTTT.

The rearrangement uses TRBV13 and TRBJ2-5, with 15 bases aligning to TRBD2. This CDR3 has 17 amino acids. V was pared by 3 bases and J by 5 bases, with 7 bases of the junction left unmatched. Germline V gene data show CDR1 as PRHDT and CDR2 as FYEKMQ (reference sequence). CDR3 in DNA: TGTGCCAGCAGCTTCAGGACTAGCGGGGGGGCAGGTGAGACCCAGTACTTC. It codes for CASSFRTSGGAGETQYF.

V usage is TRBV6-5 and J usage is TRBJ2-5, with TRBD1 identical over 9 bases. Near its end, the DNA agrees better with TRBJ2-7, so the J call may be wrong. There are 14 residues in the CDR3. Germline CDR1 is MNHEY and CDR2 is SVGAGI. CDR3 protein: CASGWDRATYEQYF. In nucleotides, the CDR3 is TGTGCCAGCGGATGGGACAGGGCCACCTACGAGCAGTACTTC.

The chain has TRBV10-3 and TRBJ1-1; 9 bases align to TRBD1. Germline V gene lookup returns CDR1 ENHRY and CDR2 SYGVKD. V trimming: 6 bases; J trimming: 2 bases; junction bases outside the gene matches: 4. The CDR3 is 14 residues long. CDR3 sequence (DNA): TGTGCCATCAGGGGGGACAGGGTAAACACTGAAGCTTTCTTT. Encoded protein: CAIRGDRVNTEAFF.

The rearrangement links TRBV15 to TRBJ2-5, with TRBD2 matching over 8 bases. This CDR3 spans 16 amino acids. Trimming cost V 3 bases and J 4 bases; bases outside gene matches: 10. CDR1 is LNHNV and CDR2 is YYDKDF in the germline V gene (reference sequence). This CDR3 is CATSSRTGAGGETQYF. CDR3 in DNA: TGTGCCACCAGCAGTCGTACGGGGGCGGGAGGAGAGACCCAGTACTTC.

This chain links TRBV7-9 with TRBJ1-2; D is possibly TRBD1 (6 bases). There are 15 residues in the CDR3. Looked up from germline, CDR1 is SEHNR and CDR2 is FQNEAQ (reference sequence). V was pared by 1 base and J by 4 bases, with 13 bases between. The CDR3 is CASSLDVQGRYGYTF. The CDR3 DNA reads TGTGCCAGCAGCTTAGATGTCCAGGGGCGCTATGGCTACACCTTC.

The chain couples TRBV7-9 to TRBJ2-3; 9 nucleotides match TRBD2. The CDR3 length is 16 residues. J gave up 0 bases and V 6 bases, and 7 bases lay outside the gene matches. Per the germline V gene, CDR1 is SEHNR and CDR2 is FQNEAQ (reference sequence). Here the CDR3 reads CASSAAGGRSTDTQYF. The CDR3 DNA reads TGTGCCAGCAGTGCAGCGGGGGGACGGAGCACAGATACGCAGTATTTT.

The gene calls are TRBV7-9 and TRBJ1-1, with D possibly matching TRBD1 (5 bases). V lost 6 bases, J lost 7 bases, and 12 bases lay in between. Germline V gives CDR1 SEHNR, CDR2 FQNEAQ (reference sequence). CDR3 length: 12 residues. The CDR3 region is CASSPWTNEAFF. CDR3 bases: TGTGCCAGCAGTCCCTGGACAAATGAAGCTTTCTTT.

CDR3 DNA: TGTGCCAGCAGAGTGGACAGAGGTCATGGCTACACCTTC. Protein: CASRVDRGHGYTF. The V and J genes are TRBV2 and TRBJ1-2, with D possibly TRBD1 on 6 matching bases. This CDR3 spans 13 amino acids. Germline CDR1 and CDR2: SNHLY and FYNNEI. Trimming removed 6 bases from V and 6 bases from J, with 14 bases in between.

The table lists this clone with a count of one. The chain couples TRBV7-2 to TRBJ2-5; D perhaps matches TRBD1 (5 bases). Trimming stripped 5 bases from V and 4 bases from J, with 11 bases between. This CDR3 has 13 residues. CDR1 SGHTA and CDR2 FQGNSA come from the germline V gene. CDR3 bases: TGTGCCAGCAGCCAGCAGGGAAGAGAGACCCAGTACTTC. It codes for CASSQQGRETQYF.

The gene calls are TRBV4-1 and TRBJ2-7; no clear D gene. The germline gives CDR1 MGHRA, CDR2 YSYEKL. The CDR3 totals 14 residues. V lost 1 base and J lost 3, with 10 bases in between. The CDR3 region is CASSQGPGNYEQYF. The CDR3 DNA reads TGCGCCAGCAGCCAAGGACCAGGTAACTACGAGCAGTACTTC.

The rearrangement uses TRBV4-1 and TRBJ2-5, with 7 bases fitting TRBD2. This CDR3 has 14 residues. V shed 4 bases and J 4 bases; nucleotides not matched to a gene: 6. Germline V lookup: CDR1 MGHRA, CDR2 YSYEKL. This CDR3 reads CASSLRLAGETQYF. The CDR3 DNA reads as TGCGCCAGCAGCCTCCGACTAGCTGGAGAGACCCAGTACTTC.

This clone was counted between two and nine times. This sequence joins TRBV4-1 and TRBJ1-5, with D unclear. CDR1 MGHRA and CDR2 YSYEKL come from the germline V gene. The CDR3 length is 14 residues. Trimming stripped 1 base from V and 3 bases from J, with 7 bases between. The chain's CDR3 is CASSQAGLNQPQHF. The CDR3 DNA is TGCGCCAGCAGCCAAGCAGGACTCAATCAGCCCCAGCATTTT.

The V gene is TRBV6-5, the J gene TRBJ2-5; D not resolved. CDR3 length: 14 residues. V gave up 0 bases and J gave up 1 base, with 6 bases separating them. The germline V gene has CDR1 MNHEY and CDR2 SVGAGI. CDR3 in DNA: TGTGCCAGCAGTTACTCTCACAGCCAAGAGACCCAGTACTTC. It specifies CASSYSHSQETQYF.

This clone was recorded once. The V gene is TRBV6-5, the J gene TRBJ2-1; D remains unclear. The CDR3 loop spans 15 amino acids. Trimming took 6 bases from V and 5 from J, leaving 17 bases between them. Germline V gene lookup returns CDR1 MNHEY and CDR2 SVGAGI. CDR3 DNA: TGTGCCAGCAGAGTGCACCCCCGGTCTAACAATGAGCAGTTCTTC. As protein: CASRVHPRSNNEQFF.

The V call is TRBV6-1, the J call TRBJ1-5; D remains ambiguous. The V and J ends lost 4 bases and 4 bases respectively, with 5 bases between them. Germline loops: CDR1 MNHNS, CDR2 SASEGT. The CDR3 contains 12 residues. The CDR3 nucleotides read TGTGCCAGCAGTGGTTCAAATCAGCCCCAGCATTTT. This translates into CASSGSNQPQHF.

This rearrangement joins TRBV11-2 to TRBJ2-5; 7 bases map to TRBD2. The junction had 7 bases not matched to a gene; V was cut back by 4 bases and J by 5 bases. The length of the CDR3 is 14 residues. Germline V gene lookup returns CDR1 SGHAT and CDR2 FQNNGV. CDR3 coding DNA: TGTGCCAGCAGCTCTACTGGGGGGGTGGAGACCCAGTACTTC. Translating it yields CASSSTGGVETQYF. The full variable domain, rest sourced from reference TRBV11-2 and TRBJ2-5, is EAGVAQSPRYKIIEKRQSVAFWCNPISGHATLYWYQQILGQGPKLLIQFQNNGVVDDSQLPKDRFSAERLKGVDSTLKIQPAKLEDSAVYLCASSSTGGVETQYFGPGTRLLVL.

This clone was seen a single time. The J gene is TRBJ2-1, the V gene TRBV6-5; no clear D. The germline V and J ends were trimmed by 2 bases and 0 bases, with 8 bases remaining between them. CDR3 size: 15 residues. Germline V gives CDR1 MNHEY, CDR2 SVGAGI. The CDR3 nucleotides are TGTGCCAGCAGTTACGAGGTGACCTCCTACAATGAGCAGTTCTTC. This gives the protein CASSYEVTSYNEQFF.

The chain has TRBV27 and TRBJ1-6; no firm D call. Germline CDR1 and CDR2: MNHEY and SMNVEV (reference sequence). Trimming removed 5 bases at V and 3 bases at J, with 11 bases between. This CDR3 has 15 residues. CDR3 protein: CASSPIQNYNSPLHF. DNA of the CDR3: TGTGCCAGCAGTCCCATTCAGAACTATAATTCACCCCTCCACTTT.

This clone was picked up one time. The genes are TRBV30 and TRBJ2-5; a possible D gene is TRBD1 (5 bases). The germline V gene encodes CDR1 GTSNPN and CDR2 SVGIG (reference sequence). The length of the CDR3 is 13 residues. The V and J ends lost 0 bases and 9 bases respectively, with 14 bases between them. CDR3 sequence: CAWSVAPDTAQYF. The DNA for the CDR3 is TGTGCCTGGAGTGTAGCCCCGGACACGGCCCAGTACTTC.